This TCR beta chain appears in the sequencing data of a study of lymphopenia after photon versus proton radiotherapy. Some clones are missing from TCRdb's copy, which holds only in-frame ones; the method was immunoSEQ multiplex PCR. Of over 35,000 clones in the sample, 70% to 90% are singletons; the top ten hold over 9%. Whole-study results and caveats: Post-nadir diversity loss with photons came from oligoclonal expansion, particularly CD8+ Temra cells. Better survival with proton therapy was suggested as possible, not demonstrated. In patients who died, overall survival fell as post-nadir TCR diversity dropped more.

As for this clone: Its antigen remains unidentified.

This CDR3 has 15 residues. The chain uses TRBV21-1 and TRBJ2-2; TRBD2 is taken as the D call from the table, unchecked against the DNA. TRBV21-1 is termed a pseudogene. The clonotype comes from a woman aged 70-85 years with pancreatic cancer. Some clones in this sample may be carry-over from other donors' samples. The sequencing used peripheral blood, collected from a patient treated with proton-based radiotherapy. CDR3 region: CASSKFGLLTGELFF. The CDR3 nucleotides are TGTGCCAGCAGCAAATTCGGACTGCTAACCGGGGAGCTGTTTTTT.